This T cell receptor (beta chain) was observed in a study of T-cell memory formation after mild COVID-19. V was clipped by 6 bases and J by 2 bases, with 16 bases between them. CDR1 and CDR2 (germline): KGHSH, LQKENI. The CDR3 contains 15 residues. TCRdb processed the 5' RACE reads anew with MiXCR; each CDR3 protein has one entry. The table shows a few hundred thousand distinct CDR3 sequences, with 20% to 25% occurring only once. Specimen: PBMCs or a T cell subset sorted from them (not recorded which). The sequence came from a man aged 18-30 years who had mild COVID-19 (a few samples of this study predate the infection). Cell type and time point are not known. The chain carries TRBV18 and TRBJ1-2; D perhaps matches TRBD1 (5 bases). As DNA, the CDR3 is TGTGCCAGCTCGCCCTCGGCGGGGCAGAACTATGGCTACACCTTC. This codes for CASSPSAGQNYGYTF.